The 8 T cell receptor beta chains given below trace back to one sample, sequenced in a study of T cell changes during pregnancy in multiple sclerosis. The table came from immunoSEQ multiplex PCR; TCRdb's copy has only in-frame clones and leaves some out. The table has 39,000 or so clones, around 90% seen once. The material sequenced was CD4+ T cells from peripheral blood mononuclear cells, taken after pregnancy. These receptors originate from a female donor in good health, enrolled as a control in a pregnancy study.

J is TRBJ2-7 and V is TRBV15; TRBD1 aligns across 7 bases. With 1 base clipped from V and 7 bases from J, the junction kept 7 bases outside the gene matches. Germline CDR1 reads LNHNV; CDR2 reads YYDKDF (reference sequence). This CDR3 is 14 amino acids long. CDR3 region: CATSRGTGGGEQYF. CDR3 DNA: TGTGCCACCAGCAGAGGGACAGGTGGCGGTGAGCAGTACTTC.

The CDR3 DNA follows: TGTGCCAGCAACCCCGGGACAGGGGGCTTTGGCTACACCTTC. Encoded protein: CASNPGTGGFGYTF. This chain connects TRBV9 to TRBJ1-2, with TRBD1 identical over 12 bases. With V trimmed by 6 bases and J by 7 bases, 7 bases remained unmatched. The germline V gene has CDR1 SGDLS and CDR2 YYNGEE. The CDR3 has 14 residues. Together with reference TRBV9 and TRBJ1-2, the CDR3 gives the full variable domain: DSGVTQTPKHLITATGQRVTLRCSPRSGDLSVYWYQQSLDQGLQFLIQYYNGEERAKGNILERFSAQQFPDLHSELNLSSLELGDSALYFCASNPGTGGFGYTFGSGTRLTVV.

V is TRBV5-1 and J is TRBJ2-2; D is possibly TRBD1 (6 bases). The germline V gene encodes CDR1 SGHRS and CDR2 YFSETQ. The CDR3 covers 14 residues. V lost 9 bases to trimming and J lost 4 bases, with 16 bases between them. The CDR3 DNA reads as TGCGCCACACGCCCACAGGGTTTCACCGGGGAGCTGTTTTTT. Translating gives CATRPQGFTGELFF.

The rearrangement joins TRBV9 to TRBJ2-1; 8 positions match TRBD1. CDR1 and CDR2 (germline): SGDLS, YYNGEE. J gave up 1 base and V 4 bases, and 19 bases lay outside the gene matches. CDR3 length: 20 residues. CDR3 in DNA: TGTGCCAGCAGCCCAACCTTTAAGTTTACAGGGGGTCCTTCCTACAATGAGCAGTTCTTC. It translates to CASSPTFKFTGGPSYNEQFF.

V usage is TRBV7-2 and J usage is TRBJ2-7; D unclear. This CDR3 contains 15 residues. V lost 1 base, J lost 2 bases, and 12 bases lay in between. Germline CDR1 is SGHTA and CDR2 is FQGNSA. The CDR3 here is CASSLVGDSTYEQYF. The CDR3 DNA is TGTGCCAGCAGCTTAGTAGGTGACTCCACCTACGAGCAGTACTTC.

The chain couples TRBV5-1 to TRBJ2-1; TRBD2 matches 11 bases. Germline trimming cut 4 bases from V and 10 bases from J; bases unmatched to any gene: 16. There are 17 residues in the CDR3. From germline, CDR1 is SGHRS and CDR2 YFSETQ. The CDR3 nucleotides are TGCGCCAGCAGCCTCAGCATCCTAGCGGGAGGTCACCGAGAGCAGTTCTTC. This gives the protein CASSLSILAGGHREQFF.

The V gene is TRBV19, the J gene TRBJ2-1; a weak D match, TRBD2 (5 bases). Germline CDR1 LNHDA, CDR2 SQIVND (reference sequence). Trimming took 6 bases from V and 0 from J, leaving 18 bases between them. The CDR3 consists of 17 residues. The CDR3 sequence: CASRGPGSGLSYNEQFF. CDR3 coding DNA: TGTGCCAGTAGGGGCCCTGGAAGCGGACTCTCCTACAATGAGCAGTTCTTC.

V is TRBV19 and J is TRBJ1-1; 12 bases are shared with TRBD1. V shed 3 bases, J shed 7 bases, and the junction held 9 bases outside the gene matches. CDR3 length: 16 residues. Germline V gene data show CDR1 as LNHDA and CDR2 as SQIVND (reference sequence). CDR3: CASSIFRDRGRGEAFF. CDR3 coding DNA: TGTGCCAGTAGTATCTTCCGGGACAGGGGGCGCGGTGAAGCTTTCTTT.